This T cell receptor (beta chain) was captured by sequencing in a study of cytomegalovirus exposure and HLA in healthy donors (dated by TCRdb to about 2017). Regarding the complete study: An earlier analysis of some 620 of the donors reported 250 to 300 Gb of sequence data and 95 million to 120 million unique TCR beta sequences obtained from some 200 million T cells. An early release covering roughly 640 HLA-typed donors comprised about 300 gigabases of sequencing data and some 79 million unique TCR sequences. The genetic ancestry cluster associated with self-reported Caucasian donors included 81% of the roughly 400 genotyped donors. The study aimed to test whether cataloging public T cell receptors could reveal signatures of past pathogen exposure. Using immunosequencing, the study profiled T cell repertoires from 666 subjects and related those repertoires to cytomegalovirus serostatus. In addition to the first cohort of around 670 subjects, a separate validation cohort of some 120 different subjects was used. The study combined high-throughput TCR immunosequencing, statistical association of individual TCRs with disease status, and machine learning to predict cytomegalovirus infection status. A later analysis re-examined previously published TCR beta repertoires from 600 to 700 donors and added high-resolution HLA genotyping to investigate patterns of TCR occurrence. In the later analysis, no new phenotypic data were used to find candidate immune exposures; instead, reliance was placed on TCR beta sequences and their occurrence across donors. An earlier analysis of 587 of the donors used high-throughput TCR beta sequencing to judge whether each TCR beta V gene segment behaved as functional or pseudogenic. Donor age, sex, ethnicity and CMV serostatus were collected together with the repertoire data. A later genetic analysis took genome-wide SNP genotypes for about 55% of the 666 donors and used that subset as a discovery cohort. Every discovery cohort repertoire had been produced on one sequencing platform. HLA typing covered class I and class II loci at four-digit resolution. The number of donors typed differed by locus, with roughly 620-630 for A, B, C, DRB1 and DQB1, around 520 for DQA1, about 610 for DPA1, and some 470 for DPB1. Roughly five DR-DQ haplotypes were handled as single units for association and clustering because linkage in the cohort was strong. Among roughly 400 genotyped donors of the cohort, an average of roughly 230,000 unique TCR beta nucleotide sequences was sequenced per donor, of which 15% to 20% were non-productive. The full study reports these points: When HLA alleles, especially DR and DQ, strongly co-occurred, TCR associations were difficult to assign to individual alleles. The presence/absence analyses assumed that sequencing depth was roughly uniform across donors, and that assumption may not be true. The cohort was sequenced for TCR beta chains only, and without alpha or paired-chain data the features that could be detected were limited. A later analysis found that HLA-associated TCR beta chains were more clonally expanded and had lower generation probabilities than equally common non-associated chains. Over 15 rarely observed V segments, including chromosome 9 orphons, were excluded from the earlier analysis of approximately 500 of the donors because counts were too low. At a false discovery rate of 0.05, a later analysis linked around 17,000 TCR beta sequences to specific HLA alleles. Because HLA typing was unavailable for some donors at each locus, only the typed subset was used in association tests. Cytomegalovirus status was reported to be diagnosed by the classifier with high specificity and sensitivity in both the original and validation cohorts. Broadly in line with IMGT annotations, most TCR beta V segments showed up in productive rearrangements about 87% or about 30% of the time in an earlier analysis of approximately 600 of the donors. According to a later analysis, parvovirus B19, influenza, CMV and Epstein-Barr virus appeared linked to several top co-occurrence clusters. V-gene and J-gene trimming of TCR beta chains was associated with a missense DCLRE1C variant in a later genetic analysis, and the association was replicated in an independent cohort. The authors suggested that the approach could potentially be generalized to other disease states and immunological phenotypes. Linkage disequilibrium might explain the correlated functional status among segregating V segments, but an unknown experimental factor could not be excluded. The study listed 164 TCR beta chains as associated with cytomegalovirus. A further reported finding was that TCR beta sequences accurately predicted the HLA-A and HLA-B alleles for most subjects in the first cohort. Compared with the approximately 720-donor mean, donors in an Asian-associated ancestry cluster had fewer N-insertions in productive TCRs, according to a later genetic analysis. A cluster of highly shared sequence variants was judged likely to represent a technical artifact of the sequencing pipeline. According to a later analysis, most CMV-associated TCR beta chains appeared to be HLA-restricted, and the HLA associations seemed to be driven largely by CMV exposure. A few of the identified cytomegalovirus-associated TCR beta chains were confirmed in vitro to be specific for cytomegalovirus antigens. Most TCR sequences were observed very rarely across donors, whereas some public TCRs were present in many individuals. A later analysis found that TCR association rates varied across HLA loci, with DRB1 alleles showing the most associated TCRs and HLA-C alleles the fewest. Because the 87-base-pair reads could not distinguish some IMGT-functional V segments, including TRBV6-2 and TRBV6-3, those segments were excluded. For the cohort, immune exposure information was limited to CMV serostatus.

The library was produced with the immunoSEQ multiplex PCR assay. A mixture of 60 forward primers for TCR Vbeta segments and 13 reverse primers for TCR Jbeta segments was used in the multiplex PCR. A multiplex PCR assay on genomic DNA amplified the CDR3 region of rearranged TCR beta genes. On the Illumina HiSeq System, the amplified TCR beta libraries were sequenced as 87-base-pair reads. The study's processing was this. Across the 500 to 850 repertoires, a later analysis counted 80 million or so unique TCR beta chains, approximately 10 million of which were shared by at least two donors. Raw reads were error-corrected and collapsed into unique sequences with a nearest-neighbor algorithm that merged closely related sequences to remove PCR and sequencing errors. Alignment of CDR3 sequences to IMGT reference sequences was used to assign V, D and J gene segments. Each retained sequence needed at least a six-nucleotide match to both a V gene segment and a J gene segment. Rearrangements were classified as productive when the CDR3 lacked stop codons and remained in frame with V and J, and all other rearrangements were classified as non-productive. CDR3 was defined by IMGT convention, running from the second conserved V-encoded cysteine to the conserved J-encoded phenylalanine. The earlier analysis of about 610 of the donors excluded sequences that lacked an unambiguous match to a single V gene segment. An earlier analysis of fewer than 650 of the donors classified V segments as functional when productive rearrangements were above 56.7% and as segregating when the standard deviation between donors was above 5%. A statistical classification framework was built for diagnosing cytomegalovirus status from the catalog of TCR beta chain sequences. A later analysis assigned V and J genes by comparing TCR nucleotide sequences with IMGT/GENE-DB human TR gene sequences. Using the TCRdist pipeline, a later analysis assigned CDR3 sequences along with most-parsimonious VDJ recombination scenarios. In a later analysis, each TCR beta chain was defined by its CDR3 amino acid sequence together with its V-gene family, and reads lacking a unique V-gene family were excluded. A later analysis removed 600 or so highly shared, low-generation-probability nucleotide sequences to deal with suspected cross-contamination and a sequencing artifact. A later analysis calculated a clonal expansion index for each public chain from normalized within-repertoire ranks of inferred template counts. Generation probabilities in a later analysis came from a VDJ recombination model fitted to out-of-frame rearrangements, and those results were checked against IGoR. Hypergeometric tests were used in a later analysis to score TCR-TCR, TCR-HLA and TCR-CMV co-occurrence, with a repertoire-size bias correction applied to the TCR pairs. False discovery rates were estimated in a later analysis by permuting HLA or CMV assignments 20 times. In a later analysis, co-occurring TCRs were grouped using DBSCAN, with TCRdist sequence similarity added in when clustering inside HLA-allele-positive subsets. Repertoires with fewer than 30,000 or more than 120,000 public chains were left out of co-occurrence clustering, as were four to six repertoires with anomalous nucleotide sharing. TCRdb mirrors the immuneACCESS table, restricted to in-frame sequences. Some clones are absent from its copies; in checked studies, under half trace to an unresolved V gene, and the reason for the others is unknown. V and J calls and clone size come straight from that table; D and trimming were deduced from the DNA. The table of this sample itemizes roughly 100,000 clones. The ten largest account for less than 4% of the sample.

The CDR3 goes from the cysteine to the phenylalanine over 17 residues. CDR3 DNA is the only sequence kept; it has 51 bases, read in frame from the first base. V is reduced by 1 base and J by 4 bases, leaving a spacing of 16 bases between them. The germline V gene (reference sequence) yields LNHNV for CDR1 and YYDKDF for CDR2. A note on this clone: Its antigen remains unidentified.

The cohort was made up of approximately 700 healthy bone marrow donors. Cohort members were all nominally healthy when sampled, although unrecorded immune exposures were likely present. The donor tested CMV seronegative and was one of the 352 seronegative cohort members. Every donor gave a peripheral blood sample, and the peripheral blood mononuclear cells from that sample were used for TCR beta sequencing. Genomic DNA extraction from the blood cell samples was performed with the Qiagen DNeasy Blood Extraction Kit. Sequenced material: PBMCs. The clonotype comes from a man aged 35-49 years in good health and CMV-seronegative. Rearrangement joined TRBV15 to TRBJ1-4; the D gene is possibly TRBD1, with 5 bases matching. The encoded CDR3 is CATSRAPAGSDNEKLFF. The DNA sequence is as follows: TGTGCCACCAGCAGAGCCCCTGCAGGGTCGGATAATGAAAAACTGTTTTTT.